One sample yielded the 20 T cell receptor beta chains listed below, sequenced in a study of shared clonotypes between healthy human individuals. This table comes from immunoSEQ multiplex PCR, and its TCRdb copy is limited to in-frame clones, with some not included. Here the sample spans roughly 1,600,000 clones, 98% being singletons. Sequences were obtained from naive CD4+ T cells sorted from blood. The subset denotes: CD45RA+ positively selected. Every receptor here comes from a man aged 30 to 39 in good health.

The gene calls are TRBV7-2 and TRBJ2-3; 7 nucleotides line up with TRBD2. V was clipped by 0 bases and J by 7 bases; unmatched bases: 7. The germline CDR1 and CDR2 sequences are SGHTA and FQGNSA. The CDR3 is 15 residues long. CDR3 loop: CASSLAGLVSYTQYF. CDR3 DNA sequence: TGTGCCAGCAGCTTAGCAGGACTAGTTTCATATACGCAGTATTTT.

This chain uses TRBV6-1 with TRBJ1-2, with 7 bases matching TRBD1. The CDR3 length is 15 residues. CDR1 MNHNS and CDR2 SASEGT come from the germline V gene. The V and J ends lost 3 bases and 4 bases, in that order; junction bases with no gene match: 8. CDR3 sequence reads: CASSETGYTGYGYTF. For the CDR3, the DNA is TGTGCCAGCAGTGAGACAGGGTATACCGGCTATGGCTACACCTTC.

This sequence joins TRBV30 and TRBJ1-5; 8 nucleotides agree with TRBD1. CDR3 length equals 14 residues. The V gene end was trimmed by 3 bases and the J gene end by 7 bases; junction bases not matched to a gene: 8. Germline V gene sequence: CDR1 GTSNPN, CDR2 SVGIG (reference sequence). This CDR3 is CAWSRGQARQPQHF. The DNA for the CDR3 is TGTGCCTGGAGCAGGGGACAGGCGAGGCAGCCCCAGCATTTT.

The chain carries TRBV7-9 and TRBJ2-1; D possibly corresponds to TRBD1 (6 bases). This CDR3 has 15 amino acids. With 3 bases removed from V and 7 bases from J, the gap between germline ends came to 16 bases. Germline values: CDR1 SEHNR, CDR2 FQNEAQ (reference sequence). In DNA form, the CDR3 reads TGTGCCAGCAGCTTGACAAAGACAGGTTTGAATGAGCAGTTCTTC. Translated: CASSLTKTGLNEQFF.

The chain is built from TRBV9 and TRBJ2-1; 10 positions match TRBD2. The V gene's germline CDR1 is SGDLS and CDR2 YYNGEE. The ends lost 0 bases at V and 5 bases at J; junction bases unmatched: 11. The CDR3 is made up of 18 amino acids. Written as DNA, the CDR3 is TGTGCCAGCAGCGTAGGAACCAGCGGGAGGGCCATTGACAATGAGCAGTTCTTC. It is translated as CASSVGTSGRAIDNEQFF.

CDR3 in amino acids: CASSLEEKTQYF. The CDR3 nucleotides read TGCGCCAGCAGCTTAGAAGAAAAGACCCAGTACTTC. The chain employs TRBV5-1 and TRBJ2-5; D unclear. Trimming left V 2 bases short and J 6 bases short, with 8 bases between. Germline CDR1 SGHRS, CDR2 YFSETQ. The CDR3 totals 12 residues.

The chain joins TRBV5-4 to TRBJ2-3, with 9 nucleotides matching TRBD1. V shed 2 bases and J 5 bases; nucleotides not matched to a gene: 3. Germline CDR1 is SGHNT and CDR2 is YYREEE (reference sequence). This CDR3 contains 14 residues. CDR3 loop: CASSFDRGRDTQYF. For the CDR3, the DNA is TGTGCCAGCAGCTTCGACAGGGGGAGAGATACGCAGTATTTT.

The chain joins TRBV18 to TRBJ1-3; TRBD1 might be the D (5 bases). The CDR3 covers 13 residues. Trimming shortened V by 4 bases and J by 4 bases, and 8 bases separated the two germline ends. The V gene's germline CDR1 is KGHSH and CDR2 LQKENI. For the CDR3, the DNA is TGTGCCAGCTCACAGGGGCCGGGAAACACCATATATTTT. Translating it yields CASSQGPGNTIYF.

The chain is built from TRBV7-2 and TRBJ2-3; D is unclear. Germline CDR1 reads SGHTA; CDR2 reads FQGNSA. The CDR3 runs to 12 residues. With 5 bases removed from V and 5 bases from J, the gap between germline ends came to 8 bases. CDR3 DNA sequence: TGTGCCAGCAGCCGTGGTCAAGATACGCAGTATTTT. Protein product: CASSRGQDTQYF.

Concerning this clone: At the DNA level, this CDR3 is encoded by other sequences in the same sample as well. The J gene is TRBJ1-5, the V gene TRBV5-1; D possibly corresponds to TRBD1 (5 bases). This CDR3 is 14 amino acids long. The V gene lost 4 bases and the J gene lost 1 base, with 9 bases spanning the gap. The germline V gene has CDR1 SGHRS and CDR2 YFSETQ. The CDR3 DNA follows: TGCGCCAGCAGCCTGGGGGTCAGCAATCAGCCCCAGCATTTT. Protein sequence: CASSLGVSNQPQHF.

The rearrangement uses TRBV7-8 and TRBJ2-5, with D perhaps matching TRBD1 (7 bases). Trimming removed 1 base from V and 1 base from J, with 25 bases in between. Germline V gene data show CDR1 as SGHVS and CDR2 as FQNEAQ. This CDR3 is 20 amino acids long. The DNA of the CDR3 is TGTGCCAGCAGCTTAGTTACAAGGTGGCGGGACAGCCCTTTCCAAGAGACCCAGTACTTC. The encoded protein is CASSLVTRWRDSPFQETQYF.

The rearrangement links TRBV2 to TRBJ2-7; 10 bases fit TRBD1. V lost 7 bases to trimming and J lost 1 base; unmatched junction nucleotides: 1. CDR1 SNHLY and CDR2 FYNNEI come from the germline V gene. The CDR3 is 13 amino acids. For the CDR3, the DNA is TGTGCCAGCAAGGGACAGGGGTCCTACGAGCAGTACTTC. Protein: CASKGQGSYEQYF.

This chain joins TRBV5-1 and TRBJ2-1, with D possibly TRBD2 on 5 matching bases. This CDR3 has 13 residues. The germline V gene encodes CDR1 SGHRS and CDR2 YFSETQ. Trimming stripped 4 bases from V and 4 bases from J, with 9 bases between. In DNA, the CDR3 is TGCGCCAGCAGCGAGACGGGGTACAATGAGCAGTTCTTC. Translation gives CASSETGYNEQFF. Looking up the rest from reference TRBV5-1 and TRBJ2-1 gives the full variable domain: KAGVTQTPRYLIKTRGQQVTLSCSPISGHRSVSWYQQTPGQGLQFLFEYFSETQRNKGNFPGRFSGRQFSNSRSEMNVSTLELGDSALYLCASSETGYNEQFFGPGTRLTVL.

The CDR3 nucleotides are TGTGCCAGCAGGGGGCGGCTGGGGACAGATACGCAGTATTTT. Protein: CASRGRLGTDTQYF. The V gene is TRBV5-4, the J gene TRBJ2-3, with a tentative D call TRBD1 (5 bases). V shed 5 bases and J shed 3 bases, with 13 bases lying between them. The germline gives CDR1 SGHNT, CDR2 YYREEE (reference sequence). The CDR3 runs to 14 residues.

About this clone itself: Other DNA sequences in this specimen translate into the identical CDR3. The chain employs TRBV5-1 and TRBJ1-1, with 7 bases lining up with TRBD1. CDR3 length: 13 amino acids. Trimming cost V 5 bases and J 1 base; bases outside gene matches: 2. Germline values: CDR1 SGHRS, CDR2 YFSETQ. CDR3 sequence reads: CASRSGGNTEAFF. CDR3 DNA: TGCGCCAGCAGGTCAGGGGGGAACACTGAAGCTTTCTTT.

V gene TRBV15 combines with J gene TRBJ2-1, with 11 bases aligning to TRBD2. The germline CDR1 and CDR2 sequences are LNHNV and YYDKDF (reference sequence). Trimming at V came to 1 base and at J to 9 bases, leaving 8 bases not matched to a gene. The CDR3 sequence is 16 residues long. The CDR3 sequence: CATSRVRLAGGTEQFF. CDR3 coding DNA: TGTGCCACCAGCAGAGTAAGGCTAGCGGGAGGTACTGAGCAGTTCTTC. The full variable domain, with the rest looked up from reference TRBV15 and TRBJ2-1, is DAMVIQNPRYQVTQFGKPVTLSCSQTLNHNVMYWYQQKSSQAPKLLFHYYDKDFNNEADTPDNFQSRRPNTSFCFLDIRSPGLGDTAMYLCATSRVRLAGGTEQFFGPGTRLTVL.

This clone was detected only once. This chain links TRBV7-2 with TRBJ2-2; D gene uncertain. Per germline, CDR1 SGHTA and CDR2 FQGNSA. The CDR3 runs to 13 residues. The V end was cut by 7 bases, the J end by 4 bases, with 10 bases between. The CDR3 region has the DNA TGTGCCAGCATGCGACGGGCCACCGGGGAGCTGTTTTTT. It is translated as CASMRRATGELFF.

CDR3 DNA sequence: TGTGCCAGCAGTTTATCTCTCCTAGCGGGTAGGGGGAATGAGCAGTTCTTC. Its translation is CASSLSLLAGRGNEQFF. The rearrangement links TRBV27 to TRBJ2-1; 8 bases align to TRBD2. The CDR3 is 17 amino acids. The germline CDR1 and CDR2 sequences are MNHEY and SMNVEV (reference sequence). V shed 0 bases and J 7 bases; nucleotides not matched to a gene: 11.

With respect to this clone: The sample contains more than one DNA sequence encoding this CDR3. The CDR3 nucleotides are TGCGCCAGCAGCTTGGGGGGACTAGCAGACAATGAGCAGTTCTTC. This encodes CASSLGGLADNEQFF. The chain is built from TRBV5-1 and TRBJ2-1; 9 bases align to TRBD2. J gave up 5 bases and V 0 bases, and 3 bases lay outside the gene matches. The CDR3 has 15 residues. Germline CDR1 is SGHRS and CDR2 is YFSETQ.

The V call is TRBV28, the J call TRBJ2-1; D possibly corresponds to TRBD2 (5 bases). The V gene lost 5 bases and the J gene lost 0 bases, with 14 bases spanning the gap. CDR3 length equals 16 residues. Germline CDR1 is MDHEN and CDR2 is SYDVKM. This CDR3 reads CASSGPSRDSYNEQFF. CDR3 DNA sequence: TGTGCCAGCAGTGGTCCCTCGAGGGACTCCTACAATGAGCAGTTCTTC.